This T cell receptor beta chain was recovered during a study of blood T cell repertoires in COVID-19 (dated by TCRdb to between 2020 and 2021). Study-wide context: Samples from collaborators originated in the United States, Italy and Spain and spanned both the acute and convalescent phases of COVID-19. The material from the prospective study consisted of cDNA or gDNA derived from T cells, B-cell-depleted T cells, or PBMCs. The dataset comprised deeply sampled blood TCRbeta repertoires from subjects exposed to, actively infected with, or recovered from COVID-19. A freely available public database, intended as a resource for researchers studying the immune response to SARS-CoV-2, is where the repertoires were released. Samples were obtained from the ongoing ImmuneRACE study (first 160 participants) and from over a thousand subjects provided by 6 global collaborators. Sample metadata almost always included a de-identified subject ID, COVID-19 status, age in years and sex. HLA class I and class II types, where available, came from metadata supplied by the sample provider rather than from assay-based typing. What the research found in general, with its limitations: Clinical and demographic metadata were provided uncurated, with the amount varying by source and participant.

TCRbeta CDR3 regions were amplified from genomic DNA by means of the immunoSEQ Assay, a bias-controlled multiplex PCR. The paper's data handling went like this. Within the assay, amplification of reference gene primers was used to estimate how many nucleated cells each sample contained. To quantify the absolute abundance of each unique TCRbeta CDR3 rearrangement, sequence reads were collapsed and filtered. For each sample, productive Simpson clonality was calculated as the square root of Simpson's diversity index across productive rearrangements. TCRdb carries this immuneACCESS record with in-frame sequences only. Its versions omit some clonotypes, under half of them owing to an unresolved V gene in the studies checked, with the rest unexplained. The V and J calls and clone size were taken over from that table, and D and trimming were inferred from the DNA. The sample contains tens of thousands of clones, around 87% of them found a single time. Roughly 15% of the sample belongs to the ten largest clones.

Points on this clone: Its antigen target is currently unknown. There are no base qualities to consult, and no much larger clone falls within one base.

Whole blood was collected in K2EDTA tubes by collaborating institutions according to the institutions' own protocols. Collaborator samples were shipped for TCRbeta analysis as frozen whole blood, isolated PBMCs, or DNA extracted from either sample type. The sequenced sample consisted of peripheral blood. The sequence came from a male donor with acute or convalescent COVID-19.

Read as DNA, the sequence is TGTGCCAGCAGTTACTCCCCATACAGGGACAACACTGAAGCTTTCTTT. This gives the protein CASSYSPYRDNTEAFF. The chain uses TRBV6-5 and TRBJ1-1; the D gene is perhaps TRBD1, from 6 matching bases. From the germline V gene, CDR1 is MNHEY and CDR2 is SVGAGI. The CDR3 sequence holds 16 residues, the cysteine and phenylalanine included. Only the CDR3 part of the read is kept: 48 bases, read in frame from the first base. V is shortened by 0 bases, J by 2 bases, and the region joining them spans 13 bases.